Listed below are T cell receptor beta chains from one sample, sequenced in a study of T cells after yellow fever vaccination. Via MiXCR, TCRdb re-called the 5' RACE reads, giving one row per CDR3 protein. The sample contains a few hundred thousand distinct CDR3 sequences, about a sixth of which appear only once. This specimen was PBMCs, taken 5 to 6 days after the first yellow fever vaccination. These receptor sequences come from a man aged 18 to 29 who received the YFV17D yellow fever vaccine. CDR3s include the opening cysteine and the closing phenylalanine or tryptophan. Each record gives: clone size, D gene, V gene, J gene, CDR3 protein, CDR3 DNA. The D gene is left open where the match is weak. Clone size is stated in some rows and not others, as once, few, many or a class when expanded.

NA	NA	TRBV4-1	TRBJ2-2	CASSQLSGAGGELFF	TGCGCCAGCAGCCAACTCTCGGGGGCCGGCGGGGAGCTGTTTTTT
many	TRBD1	TRBV3-1	TRBJ1-1	CASSQGTGGVTEAFF	TGTGCCAGCAGCCAAGGCACAGGGGGAGTGACTGAAGCTTTCTTT
NA	NA	TRBV20-1	TRBJ1-2	CSAAETNYGYTF	TGCAGTGCCGCGGAGACTAACTATGGCTACACCTTC
few	TRBD2	TRBV4-1	TRBJ2-5	CASSHPRGEGNAQETQYF	TGCGCCAGCAGCCACCCTAGAGGGGAGGGGAACGCTCAAGAGACCCAGTACTTC
NA	TRBD2	TRBV27	TRBJ2-3	CASSILPGGTPDTQYF	TGTGCCAGCAGTATCTTGCCGGGGGGAACACCAGATACGCAGTATTTT
NA	NA	TRBV12-3/TRBV12-4	TRBJ1-5	CASSSVTVNQPQHF	TGTGCCAGCAGTTCGGTGACAGTCAATCAGCCCCAGCATTTT
few	TRBD2	TRBV6-5	TRBJ2-1	CASSYSSGGHNEQFF	TGTGCCAGCAGTTACTCTAGCGGGGGTCACAATGAGCAGTTCTTC
NA	TRBD2	TRBV15	TRBJ2-1	CATSFRDAGVANEQFF	TGTGCCACCAGCTTCCGCGATGCGGGGGTAGCGAATGAGCAGTTCTTC
many	NA	TRBV12-3/TRBV12-4	TRBJ1-1	CATSLAGGEAFF	TGTGCCACCTCACTGGCGGGGGGGGAAGCTTTCTTT
NA	TRBD1	TRBV20-1	TRBJ2-7	CSASPGQGGDEQYF	TGCAGTGCCAGCCCGGGACAGGGGGGTGACGAGCAGTACTTC
NA	TRBD2	TRBV11-2	TRBJ2-3	CASSRGGWTDTQYF	TGTGCCAGCAGCCGGGGGGGTTGGACAGATACGCAGTATTTT
few	NA	TRBV7-2	TRBJ1-5	CASSQTEYSNQPQHF	TGTGCCAGCAGCCAGACAGAGTATAGCAATCAGCCCCAGCATTTT
NA	TRBD1	TRBV29-1	TRBJ2-5	CSVIDRGRGETQYF	TGCAGCGTTATTGACAGGGGGCGCGGAGAGACCCAGTACTTC
NA	TRBD2	TRBV12-3/TRBV12-4	TRBJ2-2	CASSRWGGGNTGELFF	TGTGCCAGCAGCCGATGGGGCGGGGGAAACACCGGGGAGCTGTTTTTT
NA	TRBD2	TRBV11-2	TRBJ2-2	CASSFTSGTIFNTGELFF	TGTGCCAGCAGCTTCACTTCCGGGACTATCTTCAACACCGGGGAGCTGTTTTTT
few	TRBD1	TRBV7-9	TRBJ2-1	CASSGGQGGSYNEQFF	TGTGCCAGCAGCGGGGGACAGGGAGGGTCCTACAATGAGCAGTTCTTC
few	NA	TRBV7-2	TRBJ1-2	CASSSAPGHNYGYTF	TGTGCCAGCAGCTCGGCCCCGGGTCATAACTATGGCTACACCTTC
few	NA	TRBV30	TRBJ2-7	CAWSGGAEQYF	TGTGCCTGGAGTGGGGGAGCCGAGCAGTACTTC
NA	TRBD1	TRBV3-1	TRBJ2-7	CASSQGPRGRDEQYF	TGTGCCAGCAGCCAAGGACCCAGGGGGCGTGACGAGCAGTACTTC
NA	NA	TRBV7-8	TRBJ2-3	CASSPWAGLADTQYF	TGTGCCAGCAGCCCCTGGGCGGGTTTGGCAGATACGCAGTATTTT
NA	NA	TRBV7-2	TRBJ2-5	CASSFVTGRVETQYF	TGTGCCAGCAGCTTCGTGACAGGACGGGTAGAGACCCAGTACTTC
NA	TRBD1	TRBV4-3	TRBJ1-1	CASRTGAHNTEAFF	TGCGCCAGCCGGACAGGAGCCCATAACACTGAAGCTTTCTTT
few	NA	TRBV20-1	TRBJ1-5	CSARVWPGQPQHF	TGCAGTGCTAGAGTTTGGCCCGGACAGCCCCAGCATTTT
NA	NA	TRBV20-1	TRBJ2-5	CSAGRGVGAQAQYF	TGCAGTGCTGGGCGCGGCGTTGGGGCCCAGGCCCAGTACTTC
few	TRBD1	TRBV20-1	TRBJ2-7	CSARDNRGSSYEQYF	TGCAGTGCTAGGGATAACAGGGGGTCCAGCTACGAGCAGTACTTC
NA	TRBD1	TRBV5-1	TRBJ2-2	CASSLDTGTGDTGELFF	TGCGCCAGCAGCTTGGATACAGGGACAGGGGACACCGGGGAGCTGTTTTTT